This T cell receptor beta chain was found in a study of T-cell memory formation after mild COVID-19. Study at large: Clusters were largely donor specific.

TCRalpha and TCRbeta libraries used 5'RACE with constant-segment primers and UMIs. TCRdb redid the calling of the 5' RACE reads with MiXCR, one entry per CDR3 protein. The data hold a few hundred thousand distinct CDR3 sequences, with around 20% observed a single time. Regarding the study as a whole: The SARS-CoV-2 specificity of second-wave clones reaching peak at day 37 remained unverified. Contracting CD4+ clones lay largely in CM and EM, with CD8+ ones residing in EMRA.

Comment on this clonotype: Its antigen remains unknown.

What was sequenced was PBMCs or a T cell subset sorted from them (not recorded which). This sequence originates from a man aged 18 to 35 who had mild COVID-19 (a few samples of this study predate the infection). Cell type and time point are not known.

The CDR3 here is CASTSPWVAFF. The CDR3 region has the DNA TGTGCCAGCACATCTCCATGGGTGGCTTTCTTT. The V gene is TRBV12-3 or TRBV12-4, the J gene TRBJ1-1, with D unclear. This CDR3 has 11 residues. Trimming left V 7 bases short and J 11 bases short, with 14 bases between.